Below, one T cell receptor (beta chain) is given with its context. There are 19 residues in the CDR3. V lost 1 base and J lost 0; bases outside the gene matches: 8. CDR1 is SGHDT and CDR2 is YYEEEE in the germline V gene. In the authors' methods: How many nucleated cells were present was estimated from reference gene primer amplification. Produced via immunoSEQ multiplex PCR; TCRdb's table is partial and in-frame only. Clone size and V and J calls were adopted from that table, with D and trimming inferred from the DNA. Found here are fewer than 450,000 clones, approximately 90% of them singletons; the top ten hold 1.2%. The sample is drawn from a study of blood T cell repertoires in COVID-19.

This clonotype was obtained from a woman aged 18-30 years who had recovered from COVID-19. The sample consisted of PBMCs or T cells enriched from blood (not recorded which). J is TRBJ2-2 and V is TRBV5-6, with 11 bases fitting TRBD2. The CDR3 reads CASSLMAVTSGANTGELFF. CDR3 bases: TGTGCCAGCAGCTTGATGGCGGTGACTAGCGGGGCGAACACCGGGGAGCTGTTTTTT.